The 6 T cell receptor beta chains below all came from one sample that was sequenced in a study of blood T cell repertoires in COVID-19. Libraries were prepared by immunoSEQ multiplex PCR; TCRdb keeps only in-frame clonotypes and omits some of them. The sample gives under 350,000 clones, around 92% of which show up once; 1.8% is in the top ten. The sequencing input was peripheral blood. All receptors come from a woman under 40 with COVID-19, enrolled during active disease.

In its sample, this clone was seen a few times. The CDR3 loop reads CASSKEEVLGHEQYF. The CDR3, as DNA: TGTGCCAGCAGCAAAGAGGAGGTACTTGGTCACGAGCAGTACTTC. The chain has TRBV21-1 and TRBJ2-7; no check of the table's D call, TRBD2, against the DNA was made. TRBV21-1 is assigned pseudogene status. The CDR3 sequence is 15 residues long.

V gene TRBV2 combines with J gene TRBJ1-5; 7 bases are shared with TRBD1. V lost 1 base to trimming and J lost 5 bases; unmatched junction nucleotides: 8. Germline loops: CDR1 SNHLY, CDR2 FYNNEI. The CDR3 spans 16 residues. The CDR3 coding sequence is TGTGCCAGCAGTGAAGGGCCAGGGGGTGGTTATCAGCCCCAGCATTTT. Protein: CASSEGPGGGYQPQHF. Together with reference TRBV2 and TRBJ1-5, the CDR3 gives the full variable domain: EPEVTQTPSHQVTQMGQEVILRCVPISNHLYFYWYRQILGQKVEFLVSFYNNEISEKSEIFDDQFSVERPDGSNFTLKIRSTKLEDSAMYFCASSEGPGGGYQPQHFGDGTRLSIL.

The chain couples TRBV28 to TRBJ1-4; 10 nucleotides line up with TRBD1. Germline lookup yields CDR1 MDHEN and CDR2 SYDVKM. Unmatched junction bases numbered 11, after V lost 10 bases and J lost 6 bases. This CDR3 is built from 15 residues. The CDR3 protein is CATKLPGTGDEKLFF. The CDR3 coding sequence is TGTGCCACCAAACTCCCCGGGACAGGGGATGAAAAACTGTTTTTT.

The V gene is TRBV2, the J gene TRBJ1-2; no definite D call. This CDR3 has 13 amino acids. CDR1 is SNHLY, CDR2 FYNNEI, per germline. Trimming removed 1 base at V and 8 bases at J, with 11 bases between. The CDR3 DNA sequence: TGTGCCAGCAGTGAAGGGCGGGTTCAAGGCTACACCTTC. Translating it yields CASSEGRVQGYTF.

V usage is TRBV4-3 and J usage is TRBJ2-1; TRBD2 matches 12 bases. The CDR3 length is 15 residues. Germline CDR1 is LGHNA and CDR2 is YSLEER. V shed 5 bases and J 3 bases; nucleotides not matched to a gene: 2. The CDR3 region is CASSGLAGNYNEQFF. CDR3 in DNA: TGCGCCAGCAGCGGACTAGCGGGGAACTACAATGAGCAGTTCTTC.

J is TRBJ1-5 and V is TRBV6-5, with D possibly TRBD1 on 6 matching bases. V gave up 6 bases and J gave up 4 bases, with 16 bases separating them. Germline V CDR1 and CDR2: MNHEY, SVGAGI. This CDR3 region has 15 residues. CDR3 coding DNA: TGTGCCAGCAGGCCCACCGGGACAAAGAATCAGCCCCAGCATTTT. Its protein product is CASRPTGTKNQPQHF.